The T cell receptor (beta chain) described here comes from a study of CD8+ T cells in alopecia areata (dated by TCRdb to the late 2010s). For the wider study: High-throughput TCRbeta sequencing was used to examine T cell clonal expansion in alopecia areata in both the C3H/HeJ mouse model and human patients. Human TCRbeta sequencing covered scalp tissue and sorted CD4+ and CD8+ peripheral blood T cells from patchy and totalis/universalis alopecia areata patients and healthy controls. Scalp clonality was compared across normal scalp (n=4), patchy alopecia areata scalp (n=8), and alopecia totalis/universalis scalp (n=8). The RNA source kit depended on sample type: the PAXgene miRNA kit for fixed scalp, the miRNeasy kit for PBMCs, and the RNeasy kit for mouse skin. TCRbeta CDR3 regions were amplified by immunoSEQ multiplex PCR with 35 Vbeta forward and 13 Jbeta reverse primers. The paper as a whole reports these results and caveats: Unlike mouse skin, where gammadelta T cells dominate, normal human skin contains resident alphabeta T cells that get sequenced too, which complicates analysis of the scalp TCR repertoire. Compared with normal scalp, lesional scalp, particularly in alopecia totalis/universalis, had higher clonality and more expanded CD8+ clones, which suggests antigenic drive. Compared with mice, TCR sequences shared between patients were less clear, possibly partly because of HLA diversity across the patient population.

Library creation used the immunoSEQ multiplex PCR assay. To provide template for TCR sequencing, every sample had RNA extracted and reverse transcribed into cDNA. First-strand cDNA was synthesized with SuperScript III using a 2:1 mix of oligo-dT and random hexamers. A synthetic immune receptor repertoire was used to gauge amplification bias, and whatever bias remained was removed computationally. The source study handled its data this way. Raw reads were preprocessed to remove errors, and CDR3 was defined according to IMGT conventions as the region from the conserved cysteine to phenylalanine. To get clonality, Shannon entropy was normalized by log2 of the number of productive unique TCRs and the result was subtracted from 1. CD4 or CD8 identity of scalp clones was inferred by cross-referencing scalp TCRbeta sequences with sorted blood CD4 and CD8 repertoires. TCRdb mirrors the immuneACCESS table, restricted to in-frame sequences. Some clones are absent from its copies; in checked studies, under half trace to an unresolved V gene, and the reason for the others is unknown. For V, J and clone size, that table is used; D and trimming come from the DNA. Present in this sample are roughly 200,000 clones, 45% to 70% of which were seen just once. The ten largest make up approximately 4.9% of the sample.

Spanning cysteine to phenylalanine, the CDR3 consists of 14 amino acids. The DNA shown is the 42-base CDR3, in frame from base 1. CDR1 and CDR2 are drawn from the germline V gene: MGHRA, YSYEKL. V gives up 1 base and J gives up 2 bases, and the segment between their germline ends measures 9 bases. PBMCs were isolated by density centrifugation and stained for CD3, CD4 and CD8, and CD4+ and CD8+ T cells were sorted on a FACSAria. Scalp biopsies and blood samples were obtained from unaffected controls. A word on this clone: The antigen it binds to is not known. Nothing much larger sits one base from this clone, and base qualities are not available.

The specimen sequenced was CD8+ T cells sorted from blood. The sequence is built from TRBV4-1 and TRBJ2-7; the D call is possibly TRBD1 or TRBD2, each sharing 5 bases. The clonotype originates from a human donor in good health. The CDR3 sequence is CASSQVEGTYEQYF. The sequenced DNA: TGCGCCAGCAGCCAAGTTGAGGGGACCTACGAGCAGTACTTC.